This is a list of T cell receptor beta chains from one sample in a study of T-cell memory formation after mild COVID-19. TCRdb recomputed calls from the 5' RACE reads with MiXCR, one row per CDR3 protein. The sample consists of a few hundred thousand distinct CDR3 sequences, roughly 14% of them appearing once. Source material: PBMCs or a T cell subset sorted from them (not recorded which). The receptors shown here come from a man younger than 35 who had mild COVID-19 (a few samples of this study predate the infection). Cell type and time point are not known. CDR3s include the opening cysteine and the closing phenylalanine or tryptophan. The D gene is left open where the match is weak. Only some rows state a clone size, as once, few, many or a class for expanded clones.

D gene	clone size	V gene	J gene	CDR3 protein	CDR3 DNA
.	.	TRBV2	TRBJ1-2	CAPWVQGHYGYTF	TGTGCCCCTTGGGTCCAGGGCCACTATGGCTACACCTTC
TRBD1	few	TRBV20-1	TRBJ1-1	CSAREQGVVKAFF	TGCAGTGCTAGAGAACAGGGGGTAGTAAAAGCTTTCTTT
.	.	TRBV29-1	TRBJ2-5	CSAETGNQETQYF	TGCAGCGCAGAAACAGGCAACCAAGAGACCCAGTACTTC
TRBD1	.	TRBV7-6	TRBJ1-1	CASSLSGRTGGANTEAFF	TGTGCCAGCAGCTTATCCGGCCGGACAGGGGGCGCGAACACTGAAGCTTTCTTT
TRBD1	.	TRBV27	TRBJ2-2	CASSWQGASGELFF	TGTGCCAGCAGTTGGCAGGGGGCAAGCGGGGAGCTGTTTTTT
.	.	TRBV21-1	TRBJ1-1	CASTSFLRDRGGENTEAFF	TGTGCCAGCACTTCGTTCCTCCGGGACAGGGGTGGGGAGAACACTGAAGCTTTCTTT
TRBD1	few	TRBV2	TRBJ2-3	CASSGDRATDTQYF	TGTGCCAGCAGTGGGGACAGAGCGACAGATACGCAGTATTTT
TRBD1	few	TRBV7-2	TRBJ1-6	CASSLVAGGSPLHF	TGTGCCAGCAGCTTAGTAGCAGGGGGCTCACCCCTCCACTTT
TRBD2	.	TRBV6-5	TRBJ2-3	CASSYSRPSGVRDTQYF	TGTGCCAGCAGTTACTCGAGGCCTAGCGGGGTTAGAGATACGCAGTATTTT
.	.	TRBV6-1	TRBJ1-5	CASSGTDGNQPQHF	TGTGCCAGCAGTGGGACAGACGGCAATCAGCCCCAGCATTTT
.	few	TRBV7-9	TRBJ1-6	CASSLVVGGNSPLHF	TGTGCCAGCAGCTTAGTAGTGGGTGGGAATTCACCCCTCCACTTT